Each of the 10 T cell receptor beta chains below was sequenced from the same sample in a study of blood T cells in healthy people across ages. Primed by a sample-barcoded 5' primer and a J-beta primer mix, a second PCR proceeded for 7 to 11 cycles. Using its own MiXCR run on the 5' RACE reads, TCRdb lists one record per CDR3 protein. The table includes about 620,000 distinct CDR3 sequences, more than 45% detected once. The specimen was blood. The receptors here all came from a woman aged 80 or older in good health.

In regard to this clonotype: A much larger clone differs from this one at a single base, so this may be a read error. V and J are TRBV7-2 and TRBJ2-5; TRBD2 might be the D (6 bases). With the DNA end fitting TRBJ2-7 better, the J assignment may be wrong. Germline V gene sequence: CDR1 SGHTA, CDR2 FQGNSA. The CDR3 consists of 13 residues. As DNA, the CDR3 is TGTGCCAGCAGCCCACTGACTAGTAGCGAGCAGTACTTC. Residues: CASSPLTSSEQYF.

This clonotype was seen at least ten times. The rearrangement joins TRBV7-8 to TRBJ2-7; 8 positions match TRBD1. J was trimmed by 3 bases and V by 1 base; bases with no gene match: 2. CDR3 length equals 14 residues. Germline CDR1 is SGHVS and CDR2 is FQNEAQ. The CDR3 DNA is TGTGCCAGCAGCTTAGGGACAGGGTACTACGAGCAGTACTTC. Translated, it gives CASSLGTGYYEQYF. The entire variable domain, with the rest obtained from reference TRBV7-8 and TRBJ2-7, is as follows: GAGVSQSPRYKVAKRGQDVALRCDPISGHVSLFWYQQALGQGPEFLTYFQNEAQLDKSGLPSDRFFAERPEGSVSTLKIQRTQQEDSAVYLCASSLGTGYYEQYFGPGTRLTVT.

This clonotype appeared many times. V gene TRBV12-3 or TRBV12-4 combines with J gene TRBJ2-5; D is unresolved. The CDR3 is 13 amino acids. Trimming removed 6 bases from V and 0 bases from J, with 8 bases in between. The CDR3 protein is CASSRGHQETQYF. The DNA of the CDR3 is TGTGCCAGCAGCCGAGGTCACCAAGAGACCCAGTACTTC.

With regard to this clonotype: A much larger clone sits a single nucleotide away, making a read error possible. The chain recombines TRBV24-1 with TRBJ1-2, with D possibly being TRBD1 (5 bases). Germline CDR1 and CDR2: KGHDR and SFDVKD. CDR3 size: 14 residues. CDR3 nucleotide sequence: TGTGCCACCAATGATGGGGCAGCGGATCCCCTCTACACCTTC. The encoded protein is CATNDGAADPLYTF.

This chain uses TRBV20-1 with TRBJ2-3, with 12 bases identical to TRBD2. Germline values: CDR1 DFQATT, CDR2 SNEGSKA (reference sequence). The CDR3 runs 14 residues. The trim removed 4 bases at V and 4 bases at J, leaving 3 bases unmatched. For the CDR3, the DNA is TGCAGTGCTATGACTAGCGGGGGCCCAGATACGCAGTATTTT. It encodes CSAMTSGGPDTQYF.

V gene TRBV3-1 combines with J gene TRBJ2-7; unclear D gene. Trimming stripped 1 base from V and 6 bases from J, with 7 bases between. CDR1 and CDR2 (germline): LGHDT, YNNKEL (reference sequence). This CDR3 contains 12 residues. The CDR3 coding sequence is TGTGCCAGCAGCCAAGTTGTTTCCGAGCAGTACTTC. The encoded protein is CASSQVVSEQYF.

The V call is TRBV10-3, the J call TRBJ1-1; the D is unclear. Trimming took off 5 bases at V and 2 bases at J, with 3 bases between the two ends. The CDR3 is 11 amino acids. Germline V gives CDR1 ENHRY, CDR2 SYGVKD. Written as DNA, the CDR3 is TGTGCCATCAGTCATAACACTGAAGCTTTCTTT. It encodes CAISHNTEAFF.

In the case of this clonotype: A read error may explain this, as a much larger clone is one base away. The chain links TRBV3-1 to TRBJ2-5, with D possibly being TRBD1 (5 bases). Germline CDR1 LGHDT, CDR2 YNNKEL (reference sequence). This CDR3 region has 14 residues. V was pared by 0 bases and J by 13 bases, with 18 bases between. The CDR3 nucleotides read TGTGCCAGCAGCCAAGAGGCAGGGTCCCACGAGCGGTACTTC. This translates into CASSQEAGSHERYF.

This clonotype was detected many times. The V gene is TRBV12-3 or TRBV12-4, the J gene TRBJ1-1; D might be TRBD1 (5 bases). The CDR3 has 14 residues. The germline V and J ends were trimmed by 0 bases and 4 bases, with 9 bases remaining between them. CDR3 sequence reads: CASSLAGVATEAFF. CDR3 in DNA: TGTGCCAGCAGTTTAGCAGGGGTCGCCACTGAAGCTTTCTTT.

DNA for the CDR3: TGTGCCAGCAGCTCCAGTCAGGCGGGAGCCGCAGATACGCAGTATTTT. This encodes CASSSSQAGAADTQYF. The chain joins TRBV7-3 to TRBJ2-3; 7 nucleotides match TRBD2. This CDR3 spans 16 amino acids. Trimming at V came to 4 bases and at J to 4 bases, leaving 11 bases not matched to a gene. From germline, CDR1 is SGHTA and CDR2 FQGTGA.